The present entry profiles one T cell receptor beta chain with its context. Its antigen is still unknown. This sample was included in a study of blood T cells in healthy people across ages. Alongside a J-beta primer mix, a sample-barcoded 5' primer served in a second PCR lasting roughly 7 to 11 cycles. One entry per CDR3 protein results from TCRdb running MiXCR on the 5' RACE reads. The sample yields about 640,000 distinct CDR3 sequences, about 30% seen once. This CDR3 has 15 amino acids. Between the trimmed V and J ends, which lost 1 base and 4 bases, there was a span of 14 bases. Germline V gives CDR1 MDHEN, CDR2 SYDVKM. Whole-study findings and limits: In these data, TCR beta diversity tracked strongly with naive T cell percentage. With donor CMV status unknown, expanded clonotype changes were possibly confounded.

The J gene is TRBJ2-7, the V gene TRBV28; D unclear. The source is an elderly woman in good health. Sequencing was done on a sample of blood. CDR3 DNA: TGTGCCAGCAGTTTATACGGACGCCAATTATACGAGCAGTACTTC. Its translation is CASSLYGRQLYEQYF.